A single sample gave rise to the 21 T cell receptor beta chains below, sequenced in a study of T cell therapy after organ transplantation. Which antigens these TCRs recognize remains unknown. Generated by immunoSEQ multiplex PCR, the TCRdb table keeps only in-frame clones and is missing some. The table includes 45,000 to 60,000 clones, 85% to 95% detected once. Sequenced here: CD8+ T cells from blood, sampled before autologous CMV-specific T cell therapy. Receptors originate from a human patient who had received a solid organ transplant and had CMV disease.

The CDR3: CASTSSSQVRGYGYTF. The CDR3 region has the DNA TGTGCCAGCACCTCTTCTAGTCAGGTCAGGGGCTATGGCTACACCTTC. This chain joins TRBV7-9 and TRBJ1-2; perhaps TRBD1 as D (6 bases). Trimming cost V 7 bases and J 4 bases, with 22 bases left between them. CDR3 size: 16 residues. Germline CDR1 is SEHNR and CDR2 is FQNEAQ (reference sequence).

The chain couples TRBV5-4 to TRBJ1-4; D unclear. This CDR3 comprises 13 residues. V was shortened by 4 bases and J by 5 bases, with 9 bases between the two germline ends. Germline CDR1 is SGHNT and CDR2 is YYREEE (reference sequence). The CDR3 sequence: CASSDGGNEKLFF. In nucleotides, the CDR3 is TGTGCCAGCAGCGACGGTGGAAATGAAAAACTGTTTTTT.

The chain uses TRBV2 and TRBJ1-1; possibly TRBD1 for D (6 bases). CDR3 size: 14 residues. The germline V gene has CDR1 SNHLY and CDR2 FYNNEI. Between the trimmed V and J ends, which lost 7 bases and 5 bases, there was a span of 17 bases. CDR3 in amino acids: CASTVGGRRTEAFF. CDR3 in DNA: TGTGCCAGCACAGTGGGGGGGCGAAGGACTGAAGCTTTCTTT.

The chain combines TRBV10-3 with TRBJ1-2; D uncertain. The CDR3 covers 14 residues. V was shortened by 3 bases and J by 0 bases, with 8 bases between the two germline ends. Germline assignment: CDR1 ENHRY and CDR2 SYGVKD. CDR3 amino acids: CAISEPPANYGYTF. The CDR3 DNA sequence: TGTGCCATCAGTGAACCCCCAGCTAACTATGGCTACACCTTC.

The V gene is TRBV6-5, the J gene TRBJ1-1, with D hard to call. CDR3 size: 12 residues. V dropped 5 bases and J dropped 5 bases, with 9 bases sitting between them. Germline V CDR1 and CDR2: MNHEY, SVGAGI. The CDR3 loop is CASSLSSTEAFF. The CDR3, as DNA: TGTGCCAGCAGTCTGTCTAGTACTGAAGCTTTCTTT.

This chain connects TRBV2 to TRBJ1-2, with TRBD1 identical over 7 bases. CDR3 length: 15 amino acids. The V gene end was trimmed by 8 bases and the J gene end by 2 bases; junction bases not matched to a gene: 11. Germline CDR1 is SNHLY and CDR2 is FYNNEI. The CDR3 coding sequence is TGTGCCAGCGGGTCAATCGGACAGGCCAACTATGGCTACACCTTC. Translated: CASGSIGQANYGYTF.

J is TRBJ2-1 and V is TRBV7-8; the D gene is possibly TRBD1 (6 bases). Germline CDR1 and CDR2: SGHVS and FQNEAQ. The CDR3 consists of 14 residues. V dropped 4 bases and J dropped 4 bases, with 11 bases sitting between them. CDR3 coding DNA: TGTGCCAGCAGCTCCCCGGACAGTTACAATGAGCAGTTCTTC. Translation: CASSSPDSYNEQFF.

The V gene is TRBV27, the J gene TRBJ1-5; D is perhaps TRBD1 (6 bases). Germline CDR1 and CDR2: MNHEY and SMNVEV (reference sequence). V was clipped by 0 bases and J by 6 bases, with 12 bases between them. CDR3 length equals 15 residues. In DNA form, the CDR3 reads TGTGCCAGCAGTTTATCAGGGGGTTCTTTTCAGCCCCAGCATTTT. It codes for CASSLSGGSFQPQHF.

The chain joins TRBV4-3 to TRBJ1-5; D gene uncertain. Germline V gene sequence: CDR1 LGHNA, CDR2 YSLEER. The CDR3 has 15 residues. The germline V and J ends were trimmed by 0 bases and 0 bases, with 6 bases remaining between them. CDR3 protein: CASSQEGLSNQPQHF. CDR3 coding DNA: TGCGCCAGCAGCCAAGAGGGTCTTAGCAATCAGCCCCAGCATTTT.

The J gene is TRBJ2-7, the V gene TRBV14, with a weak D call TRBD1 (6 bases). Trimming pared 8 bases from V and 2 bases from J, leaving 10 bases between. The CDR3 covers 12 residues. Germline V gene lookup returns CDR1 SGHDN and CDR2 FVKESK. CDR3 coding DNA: TGTGCCAGCCAAGGACAGACCTACGAGCAGTACTTC. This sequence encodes CASQGQTYEQYF. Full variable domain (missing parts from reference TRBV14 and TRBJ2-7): EAGVTQFPSHSVIEKGQTVTLRCDPISGHDNLYWYRRVMGKEIKFLLHFVKESKQDESGMPNNRFLAERTGGTYSTLKVQPAELEDSGVYFCASQGQTYEQYFGPGTRLTVT.

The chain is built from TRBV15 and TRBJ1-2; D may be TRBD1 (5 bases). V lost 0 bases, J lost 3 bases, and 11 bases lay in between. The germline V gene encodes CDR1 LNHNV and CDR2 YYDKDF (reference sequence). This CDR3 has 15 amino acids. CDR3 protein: CATSRDLGDYYGYTF. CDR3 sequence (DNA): TGTGCCACCAGCAGAGATCTGGGGGACTACTATGGCTACACCTTC.

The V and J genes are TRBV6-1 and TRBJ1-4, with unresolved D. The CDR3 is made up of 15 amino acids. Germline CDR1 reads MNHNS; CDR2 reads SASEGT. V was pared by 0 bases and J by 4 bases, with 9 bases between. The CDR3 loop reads CASSEAGQLNEKLFF. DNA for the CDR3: TGTGCCAGCAGTGAAGCAGGTCAGCTTAATGAAAAACTGTTTTTT.

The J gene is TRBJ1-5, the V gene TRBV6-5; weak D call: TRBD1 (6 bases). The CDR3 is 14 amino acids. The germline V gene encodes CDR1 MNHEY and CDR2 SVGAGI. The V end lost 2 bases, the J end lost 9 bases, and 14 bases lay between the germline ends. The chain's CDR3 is CASSYGGGQGPQHF. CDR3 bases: TGTGCCAGCAGTTACGGTGGGGGGCAGGGGCCCCAGCATTTT.

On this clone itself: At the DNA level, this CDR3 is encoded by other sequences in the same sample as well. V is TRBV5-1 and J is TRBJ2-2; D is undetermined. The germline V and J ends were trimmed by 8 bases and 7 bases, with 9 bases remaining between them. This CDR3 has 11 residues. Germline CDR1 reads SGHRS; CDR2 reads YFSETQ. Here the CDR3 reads CASRGNGELFF. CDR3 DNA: TGCGCCAGTAGAGGTAACGGGGAGCTGTTTTTT. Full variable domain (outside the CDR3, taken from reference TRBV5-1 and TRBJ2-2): KAGVTQTPRYLIKTRGQQVTLSCSPISGHRSVSWYQQTPGQGLQFLFEYFSETQRNKGNFPGRFSGRQFSNSRSEMNVSTLELGDSALYLCASRGNGELFFGEGSRLTVL.

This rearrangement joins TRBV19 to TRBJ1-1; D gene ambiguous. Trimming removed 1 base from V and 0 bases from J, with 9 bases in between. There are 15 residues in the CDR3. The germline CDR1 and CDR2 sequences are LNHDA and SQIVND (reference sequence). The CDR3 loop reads CASSIAGRMNTEAFF. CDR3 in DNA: TGTGCCAGTAGTATAGCCGGGAGGATGAACACTGAAGCTTTCTTT.

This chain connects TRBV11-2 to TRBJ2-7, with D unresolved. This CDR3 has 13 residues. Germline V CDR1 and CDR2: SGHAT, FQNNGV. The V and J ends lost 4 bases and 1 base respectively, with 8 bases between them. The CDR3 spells CASSSLLSYEQYF. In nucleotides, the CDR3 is TGTGCCAGCAGCTCCCTTTTATCCTACGAGCAGTACTTC.

CDR3 loop: CASSRAVAGDYEQYF. The CDR3 DNA reads as TGCGCCAGCAGCCGGGCGGTAGCGGGGGACTACGAGCAGTACTTC. The chain is built from TRBV5-1 and TRBJ2-7, with 9 bases matching TRBD2. V gave up 4 bases and J gave up 3 bases; unmatched junction bases: 8. Germline CDR1 is SGHRS and CDR2 is YFSETQ. The CDR3 consists of 15 residues.

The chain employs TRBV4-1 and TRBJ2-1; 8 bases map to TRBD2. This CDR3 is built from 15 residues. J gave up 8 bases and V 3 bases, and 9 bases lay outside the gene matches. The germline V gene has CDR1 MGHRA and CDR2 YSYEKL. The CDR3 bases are TGCGCCAGCAGCCATGGACTAGCTTTAGAGGATGAGCAGTTCTTC. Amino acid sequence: CASSHGLALEDEQFF.

This CDR3 reads CATSKEAGGITGELFF. The CDR3 nucleotides read TGTGCCACCAGCAAAGAAGCGGGAGGGATCACCGGGGAGCTGTTTTTT. J is TRBJ2-2 and V is TRBV15; 10 positions agree with TRBD2. The CDR3 length is 16 residues. Looked up from germline, CDR1 is LNHNV and CDR2 is YYDKDF (reference sequence). After removal of 4 bases from V and 4 bases from J, the junction contained 6 bases not matched to a gene.

The CDR3 nucleotides read TGTGCCAGCAGTTTAGGTGGGGGGCCAGATACGCAGTATTTT. Amino acids: CASSLGGGPDTQYF. This chain links TRBV25-1 with TRBJ2-3, with D possibly being TRBD1 or TRBD2 (6 bases each). With 5 bases removed from V and 4 bases from J, the gap between germline ends came to 13 bases. The germline V gene encodes CDR1 MGHDK and CDR2 SYGVNS. This CDR3 is 14 amino acids long. Supplemented by reference TRBV25-1 and TRBJ2-3, the full variable domain reads EADIYQTPRYLVIGTGKKITLECSQTMGHDKMYWYQQDPGMELHLIHYSYGVNSTEKGDLSSESTVSRIRTEHFPLTLESARPSHTSQYLCASSLGGGPDTQYFGPGTRLTVL.

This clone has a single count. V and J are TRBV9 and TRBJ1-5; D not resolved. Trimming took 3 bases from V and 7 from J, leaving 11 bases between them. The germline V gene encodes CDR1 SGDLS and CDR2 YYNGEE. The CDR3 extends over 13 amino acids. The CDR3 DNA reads TGTGCCAGCAGCGAAGACACGGGGCAGCCCCAGCATTTT. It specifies CASSEDTGQPQHF.